The clone carrying this T cell receptor beta chain came up a few times. This specimen comes from a study of T cells in Graves' hyperthyroidism and ophthalmopathy. Researchers took RNA transcripts and amplified the TCR beta CDR3 regions from them. In the first-round RT-PCR of the TCR CDR3, the HTBI primer set was used. TCRdb re-analysed the multiplex PCR reads in MiXCR, keeping a single row per CDR3 protein. The data contain about 840,000 distinct CDR3 sequences, 35% to 40% of them singletons. The CDR3 loop spans 14 amino acids. Germline CDR1 and CDR2: SGHVS and FQNEAQ. Trimming removed 8 bases at V and 1 base at J, with 14 bases between.

This TCR derives from a man aged 18 to 35 with Graves' hyperthyroidism. Source material: blood. The chain recombines TRBV7-8 with TRBJ1-1, with D possibly being TRBD1 (5 bases). CDR3 sequence reads: CASYPGTGNTEAFF. CDR3 in DNA: TGTGCCAGCTATCCCGGGACGGGGAACACTGAAGCTTTCTTT.